Shown below are 9 T cell receptor beta chains from a single sample sequenced in a study of T-cell memory formation after mild COVID-19. A single record per CDR3 protein comes from TCRdb applying MiXCR to the 5' RACE reads. The sample carries nearly 110,000 distinct CDR3 sequences, 15% to 20% recorded once. Sequencing used PBMCs or a T cell subset sorted from them (not recorded which). These receptors originate from an adult woman who had mild COVID-19 (a few samples of this study predate the infection). Cell type and time point are not known.

This clonotype was counted many times. The rearrangement links TRBV7-9 to TRBJ2-7; D not resolved. This CDR3 is built from 14 residues. V lost 2 bases and J lost 2, with 10 bases in between. Germline loops: CDR1 SEHNR, CDR2 FQNEAQ (reference sequence). For the CDR3, the DNA is TGTGCCAGCAGCTTATCGGATTCGGCCTACGAGCAGTACTTC. This codes for CASSLSDSAYEQYF.

This clonotype has ten or more counts. This chain joins TRBV4-2 and TRBJ2-7, with a tentative D call TRBD1 (5 bases). This CDR3 contains 13 residues. V lost 3 bases and J 4 bases, leaving 10 bases between the germline ends. CDR1 is LGHNA, CDR2 YNFKEQ, per germline. The CDR3 sequence is CASSHSQGYEQYF. CDR3 DNA sequence: TGTGCCAGCAGCCATTCTCAGGGTTACGAGCAGTACTTC.

The chain recombines TRBV12-3 or TRBV12-4 with TRBJ2-3; a possible D gene is TRBD1 (6 bases). V gave up 5 bases and J gave up 2 bases, with 11 bases separating them. This CDR3 spans 14 amino acids. DNA of the CDR3: TGTGCCAGCAGTCCGGGACACCCCACAGATACGCAGTATTTT. Its protein is CASSPGHPTDTQYF.

This clonotype has a count of ten or more. V usage is TRBV29-1 and J usage is TRBJ2-5; D may be TRBD2 (7 bases). Germline-derived CDR1 and CDR2 are SQVTM and ANQGSEA. The CDR3 covers 14 residues. V shed 4 bases and J shed 1 base, with 13 bases lying between them. CDR3 loop: CSVVRGASQETQYF. The CDR3 region has the DNA TGCAGCGTTGTTCGGGGGGCCTCCCAAGAGACCCAGTACTTC.

This clonotype was seen a handful of times. V is TRBV7-8 and J is TRBJ2-1; D is possibly TRBD2 (5 bases). The germline V gene has CDR1 SGHVS and CDR2 FQNEAQ. This CDR3 comprises 15 residues. Trimming took 2 bases from V and 4 from J, leaving 12 bases between them. This CDR3 reads CASSLWRTVYNEQFF. The CDR3 DNA reads TGTGCCAGCAGCTTATGGAGGACCGTTTACAATGAGCAGTTCTTC.

Only a few counts were recorded for this clonotype. This chain uses TRBV7-9 with TRBJ2-7; 8 positions agree with TRBD1. J lost 1 base, V lost 3 bases, and 5 bases had no gene match. This CDR3 has 15 residues. Germline CDR1 reads SEHNR; CDR2 reads FQNEAQ (reference sequence). CDR3 DNA sequence: TGTGCCAGCAGCTTCTCTGGACAGGGTTCCTACGAGCAGTACTTC. Translated, it gives CASSFSGQGSYEQYF.

This sequence joins TRBV18 and TRBJ2-2; D might be TRBD1 (6 bases). The CDR3 has 12 residues. V was shortened by 7 bases and J by 7 bases, with 10 bases between the two germline ends. The germline V gene has CDR1 KGHSH and CDR2 LQKENI. CDR3 amino acids: CASYRENGELFF. The CDR3, as DNA: TGTGCCAGCTACAGGGAAAACGGGGAGCTGTTTTTT.

This chain links TRBV6-5 with TRBJ1-5, with 8 positions matching TRBD1. V lost 2 bases and J lost 2; bases outside the gene matches: 5. Germline V CDR1 and CDR2: MNHEY, SVGAGI. The CDR3 extends over 16 amino acids. The CDR3 reads CASSYGTGYGNQPQHF. The CDR3 DNA is TGTGCCAGCAGTTACGGGACAGGCTATGGCAATCAGCCCCAGCATTTT.

The genes are TRBV5-1 and TRBJ2-3, with TRBD2 identical over 10 bases. The CDR3 is 15 amino acids. The junction had 6 bases not matched to a gene; V was cut back by 0 bases and J by 8 bases. Per germline, CDR1 SGHRS and CDR2 YFSETQ. This chain's CDR3 is CASSLEASGGGTQYF. The CDR3 region has the DNA TGCGCCAGCAGCTTGGAGGCTAGCGGGGGTGGTACGCAGTATTTT.